This T cell receptor (beta chain) was identified during a study of shared clonotypes between healthy human individuals. In replicate PCRs of sorted subsets, approximately 200 ng DNA, some 28,000 T cell genomes, was used. Using immunoSEQ multiplex PCR, the repertoire was profiled, and TCRdb retains in-frame clones only, with some absent. The sample consists of 2 million or so clones, approximately 94% of them appearing once. Positively selected for CCR7, the CD45RO-negative cells used as naive CD8 cells excluded terminally differentiated effector memory CD45RA+ cells. Trimming left V 6 bases short and J 6 bases short, with 20 bases between. Germline-derived CDR1 and CDR2 are MNHNY and SVGAGI (reference sequence). The CDR3 is 15 amino acids.

The source of this sequence is a man aged 18 to 35 in good health. Sample: naive CD8+ T cells sorted from blood. This rearrangement joins TRBV6-6 to TRBJ1-2, with a tentative D call TRBD1 (6 bases). CDR3 nucleotide sequence: TGTGCCAGCAGCCCCACCCTGACAGGCAAGAATGGCTACACCTTC. This sequence encodes CASSPTLTGKNGYTF.